This T cell receptor (beta chain) was obtained from a study of control samples from healthy donors and cancer patients. Using immunoSEQ multiplex PCR, the repertoire was profiled, and TCRdb retains in-frame clones only, with some absent. The sample has 120,000 to 150,000 clones, more than 85% seen once. The germline V and J ends were trimmed by 7 bases and 6 bases, with 16 bases remaining between them. Per the germline V gene, CDR1 is MDHEN and CDR2 is SYDVKM. The CDR3 has 14 residues. The sequencing sample was made of blood. The rearrangement uses TRBV28 and TRBJ1-5; no definite D call. The sequence was collected from a woman younger than 45 in good health. CDR3 sequence (DNA): TGTGCCAGCACAGCTAGAGGCGGTTTTCAGCCCCAGCATTTT. Residues: CASTARGGFQPQHF.